The 24 T cell receptor beta chains below all came from one sample that was sequenced in a study of breast tumors, draining lymph nodes, adjacent tissues. Each CDR3 protein is one row after TCRdb ran MiXCR on the multiplex PCR reads. The profile shows about 230,000 distinct CDR3 sequences, 32% of them singletons. Breast cancer patients provided tissue from their axillary draining lymph nodes. Input material: axillary lymph node tissue. Receptors originate from a female donor with breast cancer. Some clones in this sample may be carry-over from other donors' samples.

This clonotype occurred many times. The chain employs TRBV5-1 and TRBJ1-4; TRBD1 matches at 7 bases. The CDR3 contains 15 residues. The germline gives CDR1 SGHRS, CDR2 YFSETQ. Trimming removed 4 bases from V and 6 bases from J; junction bases left unmatched: 9. As DNA, the CDR3 is TGCGCCAGCAGCGTCGGGACAGATTCTCATGAAAAACTGTTTTTT. Residues: CASSVGTDSHEKLFF. The full variable domain, completed using reference TRBV5-1 and TRBJ1-4, is KAGVTQTPRYLIKTRGQQVTLSCSPISGHRSVSWYQQTPGQGLQFLFEYFSETQRNKGNFPGRFSGRQFSNSRSEMNVSTLELGDSALYLCASSVGTDSHEKLFFGSGTQLSVL.

This chain uses TRBV7-3 with TRBJ1-1, with D uncertain. V shed 0 bases and J shed 1 base, with 9 bases lying between them. Germline CDR1 SGHTA, CDR2 FQGTGA. CDR3 length: 15 amino acids. The CDR3 here is CASSLTRGSNTEAFF. CDR3 nucleotides: TGTGCCAGCAGCTTAACAAGAGGATCGAACACTGAAGCTTTCTTT.

This clonotype occurred many times. The junction differs from germline at one of its ends, possibly a read error. The rearrangement uses TRBV20-1 and TRBJ2-7; TRBD2 is a possible D gene (5 bases). Germline V lookup: CDR1 DFQATT, CDR2 SNEGSKA (reference sequence). The CDR3 is made up of 11 amino acids. The CDR3 bases are TGCAGTGCAAGAGACTACTACGAGCAGTACTTC. Translation gives CSARDYYEQYF.

CDR3 nucleotide sequence: TGTGCCAGCAGCTTGGGTCCGGACGTCGGGGAGCTGTTTTTT. Its translation is CASSLGPDVGELFF. The chain is built from TRBV7-9 and TRBJ2-2; D is unresolved. Germline CDR1 SEHNR, CDR2 FQNEAQ (reference sequence). V gave up 3 bases and J gave up 7 bases, with 12 bases separating them. This CDR3 has 14 amino acids.

In the case of this clonotype: This may be a read error: a much more frequent sequence differs by one nucleotide. The V gene is TRBV11-1, the J gene TRBJ2-2; a possible D gene is TRBD1 (6 bases). V was pared by 3 bases and J by 4 bases, with 12 bases between. The CDR3 contains 15 residues. The germline CDR1 and CDR2 sequences are SGHAT and FQDESV (reference sequence). In DNA form, the CDR3 reads TGTGCCAGCAGCTTCAGGACAGCGACCACCGGGGAGCTGTTTTTT. Translating gives CASSFRTATTGELFF.

To note about this clonotype: A much larger clone lies one base from this, so it may be a read error. The conserved phenylalanine or tryptophan is not found at the CDR3 terminus, so this likely reflects a read error. This rearrangement joins TRBV6-2 or TRBV6-3 to TRBJ2-7; D not resolved. This CDR3 is 12 amino acids long. V was clipped by 0 bases and J by 6 bases, with 6 bases between them. Germline CDR1 is MNHEY and CDR2 is SVGEGT. The CDR3 nucleotides read TGTGCCAGCAGTTACTCAGGCCGCGAGCAGTACCTC. Its translation is CASSYSGREQYL.

The chain has TRBV7-8 and TRBJ2-7; TRBD1 agrees at 7 bases. Trimming at V came to 5 bases and at J to 1 base, leaving 8 bases not matched to a gene. CDR1 and CDR2 from the germline V gene are SGHVS and FQNEAQ. This CDR3 contains 15 residues. CDR3 bases: TGTGCCAGCAGCCCGCTGACGGGACAGTCCTACGAGCAGTACTTC. Its translation is CASSPLTGQSYEQYF.

As to this clonotype: A much larger clone is a single base away; this may be a read error. J is TRBJ1-5 and V is TRBV4-1; tentatively, D is TRBD1 (5 bases). Germline-derived CDR1 and CDR2 are MGHRA and YSYEKL. V lost 4 bases and J lost 4, with 17 bases in between. The CDR3 has 16 residues. The CDR3 spells CASSPLGDGLNQPQHF. CDR3 nucleotide sequence: TGCGCCAGCAGCCCGTTGGGGGACGGGCTAAATCAGCCCCAGCATTTT.

This clonotype was counted ten times or more. This chain uses TRBV5-8 with TRBJ2-7; D may be TRBD2 (6 bases). The V gene's germline CDR1 is SGHTS and CDR2 YDEGEE. The CDR3 runs 14 residues. With 0 bases removed from V and 7 bases from J, the gap between germline ends came to 14 bases. The CDR3 DNA is TGTGCCAGCAGCTTGGCCGGGGGAACTGGTGAGCAGTACTTC. Amino acids: CASSLAGGTGEQYF.

At least ten counts were recorded for this clonotype. The chain uses TRBV7-2 and TRBJ2-2; D is possibly TRBD2 (6 bases). The germline V gene encodes CDR1 SGHTA and CDR2 FQGNSA. The CDR3 totals 15 residues. V was pared by 5 bases and J by 5 bases, with 15 bases between. As DNA, the CDR3 is TGTGCCAGCAGCCCGGGACTCTTCAGGACCGGGGAGCTGTTTTTT. Protein sequence: CASSPGLFRTGELFF.

The rearrangement joins TRBV12-3 or TRBV12-4 to TRBJ1-2; 10 bases agree with TRBD1. With 6 bases clipped from V and 8 bases from J, the junction kept 3 bases outside the gene matches. The CDR3 is 12 residues long. CDR3 bases: TGTGCCAGCAGGGGGACAGGGGAAGGCTACACCTTC. Translation: CASRGTGEGYTF.

This clonotype has ten or more counts. The chain carries TRBV20-1 and TRBJ2-1, with 9 bases fitting TRBD1. Trimming took 2 bases from V and 8 from J; bases not matched to a gene: 10. CDR3 size: 15 residues. CDR1 is DFQATT and CDR2 is SNEGSKA in the germline V gene (reference sequence). In DNA form, the CDR3 reads TGCAGTGCTAGACTCTCGGGACAGGGAGGGCATGAGCAGTTCTTC. Amino acids: CSARLSGQGGHEQFF.

This clonotype was counted at least ten times. This chain joins TRBV11-3 and TRBJ2-3; 9 positions match TRBD2. CDR3 size: 14 residues. The ends lost 2 bases at V and 4 bases at J; junction bases unmatched: 1. Germline V gene lookup returns CDR1 SGHNT and CDR2 YENEEA. As DNA, the CDR3 is TGTGCCAGCAGCTTACTAGCGGGATCAGATACGCAGTATTTT. Translating it yields CASSLLAGSDTQYF.

This rearrangement joins TRBV7-2 to TRBJ1-1; the D gene is possibly TRBD1 (5 bases). In germline, CDR1 is SGHTA, CDR2 FQGNSA. The CDR3 loop spans 14 amino acids. V was clipped by 3 bases and J by 5 bases, with 13 bases between them. CDR3 in DNA: TGTGCCAGCAGCTTTGGGGTAAGGGGAACTGAAGCTTTCTTT. Protein: CASSFGVRGTEAFF. The complete variable domain, with remaining parts taken from reference TRBV7-2 and TRBJ1-1, reads GAGVSQSPSNKVTEKGKDVELRCDPISGHTALYWYRQSLGQGLEFLIYFQGNSAPDKSGLPSDRFSAERTGGSVSTLTIQRTQQEDSAVYLCASSFGVRGTEAFFGQGTRLTVV.

This clonotype was observed many times. The chain combines TRBV9 with TRBJ2-2; 12 bases fit TRBD2. With 2 bases clipped from V and 4 bases from J, the junction kept 3 bases outside the gene matches. The CDR3 length is 16 residues. Germline CDR1 reads SGDLS; CDR2 reads YYNGEE. The CDR3 bases are TGTGCCAGCAGCGTCGGACTAGCGGGACTCACCGGGGAGCTGTTTTTT. It encodes CASSVGLAGLTGELFF.

Worth noting for this clonotype: A much larger clone lies one base from this, so it may be a read error. The chain recombines TRBV6-5 with TRBJ2-7; TRBD2 is a possible D gene (5 bases). Trimming stripped 7 bases from V and 2 bases from J, with 12 bases between. This CDR3 has 13 amino acids. Germline V gene lookup returns CDR1 MNHEY and CDR2 SVGAGI. CDR3 nucleotide sequence: TGTGCCAGCAATCGTGCGGGCACCTACGAGCAGTACTTC. It is translated as CASNRAGTYEQYF.

Notes on this clonotype: Germline and junction disagree at one end, which may indicate a read error. The chain recombines TRBV2 with TRBJ2-2; the match to TRBD2 covers 9 bases. Per germline, CDR1 SNHLY and CDR2 FYNNEI. The CDR3 runs 19 residues. CDR3 nucleotide sequence: TGTGCCAGCAGTGAAGTCGGACTAGCGAGGTTTATGAACACCGGGGACCTGTTTTTT. Translated: CASSEVGLARFMNTGDLFF.

In its sample, this clonotype was seen many times. The chain uses TRBV2 and TRBJ2-7; D tentatively reads TRBD1 or TRBD2 (6 bases each). Germline CDR1 reads SNHLY; CDR2 reads FYNNEI. Trimming stripped 8 bases from V and 4 bases from J, with 18 bases between. The CDR3 sequence is 14 residues long. DNA for the CDR3: TGTGCCAGCGCCTCGGGGGACATCTGGTACGAGCAGTACTTC. Its protein product is CASASGDIWYEQYF.

This clonotype came up many times. The chain couples TRBV5-1 to TRBJ2-3; 9 bases align to TRBD2. This CDR3 has 17 amino acids. V was pared by 0 bases and J by 4 bases, with 9 bases of the junction left unmatched. Germline values: CDR1 SGHRS, CDR2 YFSETQ. CDR3 region: CASSLGAGGPVSDTQYF. The DNA for the CDR3 is TGCGCCAGCAGCTTGGGGGCGGGAGGGCCAGTGTCAGATACGCAGTATTTT.

Many counts were recorded for this clonotype. CDR3 protein: CASPLVGGVLDEQFF. DNA for the CDR3: TGCGCCAGCCCCCTAGTTGGGGGCGTTTTAGATGAGCAGTTCTTC. The chain is built from TRBV4-1 and TRBJ2-1; possibly TRBD1 for D (6 bases). The CDR3 extends over 15 amino acids. Per the germline V gene, CDR1 is MGHRA and CDR2 is YSYEKL. Trimming shortened V by 8 bases and J by 8 bases, and 22 bases separated the two germline ends.

This clonotype was counted ten times or more. The chain couples TRBV11-2 to TRBJ2-2, with D uncertain. Germline V gives CDR1 SGHAT, CDR2 FQNNGV. The V and J ends lost 5 bases and 8 bases respectively, with 6 bases between them. The CDR3 has 11 residues. Here the CDR3 reads CASSRLGELFF. DNA for the CDR3: TGTGCCAGCAGCCGGCTTGGGGAGCTGTTTTTT.

This clonotype was picked up many times. The chain recombines TRBV12-3 or TRBV12-4 with TRBJ1-5, with D perhaps TRBD1 (6 bases). With 6 bases removed from V and 9 bases from J, the gap between germline ends came to 9 bases. The CDR3 has 11 amino acids. The CDR3 region has the DNA TGTGCCAGCAGCAGAGGGGGGCCCCAGCATTTT. This codes for CASSRGGPQHF.

This clonotype was counted ten times or more. The genes are TRBV9 and TRBJ1-5; D is ambiguous. Trimming took off 0 bases at V and 5 bases at J, with 6 bases between the two ends. The CDR3 extends over 13 amino acids. Germline CDR1 SGDLS, CDR2 YYNGEE. Written as DNA, the CDR3 is TGTGCCAGCAGCGTAGACGTTCATCAGCCCCAGCATTTT. It codes for CASSVDVHQPQHF.

This clonotype was recorded many times. The chain joins TRBV5-1 to TRBJ2-1; possible D gene TRBD2, 6 bases. The CDR3 runs 19 residues. V was trimmed by 6 bases and J by 1 base, leaving 26 bases between them. Per germline, CDR1 SGHRS and CDR2 YFSETQ. The CDR3 coding sequence is TGCGCCAGCAACTCCGGTGGAAGTAACAGCGGGTCTTCCTACAATGAGCAGTTCTTC. This codes for CASNSGGSNSGSSYNEQFF.